This T cell receptor beta chain appears in the sequencing data of a study of radiotherapy plus CTLA-4 blockade in lung cancer. Study-wide context: The study recorded objective responses in roughly a sixth of patients and disease control in around 31%. Points from the study as a whole: Strongest reported response predictors: early blood clone changes and post-radiation interferon-beta.

In its sample, this clone was seen once. Antigen: not known. Profiling relied on immunoSEQ multiplex PCR, and the TCRdb table lists in-frame clones only, not all of them. The sample has more than 65,000 clones; around 83% are singletons. The length of the CDR3 is 13 residues. Germline V gives CDR1 SGHRS, CDR2 YFSETQ. J lost 3 bases, V lost 8 bases, and 3 bases had no gene match. This specimen consisted of peripheral blood, obtained from a patient treated with radiotherapy plus ipilimumab. The TCR sequence derives from a human donor with non-small cell lung cancer who had stable disease on radiotherapy plus ipilimumab. The gene calls are TRBV5-1 and TRBJ2-1, with TRBD1 identical over 9 bases. The CDR3: CARRDRDYNEQFF. CDR3 coding DNA: TGCGCCAGGCGGGACAGGGACTACAATGAGCAGTTCTTC.